A single T cell receptor beta chain is shown here with its context. Assay: immunoSEQ multiplex PCR; the TCRdb copy retains only in-frame clones and omits some. The data contain some 14,000 clones, 80% to 85% of them singletons. This sample was taken from a study of technical replicates of blood from a handful of donors. Germline V gene lookup returns CDR1 SGHVS and CDR2 FNYEAQ. This CDR3 region has 14 residues. Losses at the gene ends were 2 bases for V and 5 bases for J; bases not matched to a gene: 3. This receptor was obtained from a human donor in good health. The sample comprised PBMCs. The V gene is TRBV7-6, the J gene TRBJ2-3; TRBD2 matches at 8 bases. CDR3 loop: CASSLRLAGDTQYF. CDR3 sequence (DNA): TGTGCCAGCAGCTTACGGCTAGCGGGAGATACGCAGTATTTT.